This T cell receptor (beta chain) stems from a study of beta chain features in type 1 diabetes. Broader study findings: In all four CD4+ subsets, TCRB CDR3 length was significantly, moderately reduced in type 1 diabetes. For type 1 diabetes patients, VDJ junctions showed fewer insertions and more deletions.

Stem cell-like memory, regulatory, central memory and naive CD4+ cells were sorted via CD45RO/CCR7/CD25/CD127/CD95/CD27. Concerning this clone itself: Its specificity is not known.

CDR1 is SQVTM, CDR2 ANQGSEA, per germline. Trimming took 4 bases from V and 7 from J; bases not matched to a gene: 9. This CDR3 region has 13 residues. What was sequenced were expressed TCRB transcripts, since all of the isolated RNA had been reverse transcribed. Here immunoSEQ multiplex PCR was the method, and the copy in TCRdb shows in-frame clones only, minus some. The table shows some 330,000 clones, with roughly 12% occurring only once. The chain combines TRBV29-1 with TRBJ2-7; 8 positions agree with TRBD1. Material for sequencing was naive CD4+ T cells from blood. This clonotype was sampled from a woman aged 18-29 years with type 1 diabetes. This chain's CDR3 is CSVGVTGAGEQYF. CDR3 sequence (DNA): TGCAGCGTTGGGGTGACAGGGGCTGGAGAGCAGTACTTC.